These 18 T cell receptor beta chains were all obtained from the same sample, sequenced in a study of T cell repertoires in cytomegalovirus infection (dated by TCRdb to the late 2010s). These receptors have no identified antigens. According to the study, the label for this sample's treatment or condition signals: in vitro stimulation with specific CMV peptide epitopes to enrich CMV-specific T cells. The sequencer was an Illumina HiSeq 1500. The public reads were reprocessed in TCRdb via fastp at Q25 and MiXCR, keeping in-frame beta chains. Rows are combined by CDR3 protein, so each entry shows the most common genes and DNA. This sample gives about a million distinct CDR3 sequences in total; under 40% of them show up just once. In total, the top ten clones hold about an eighth of the sample. The sequencing here drew on cultured CD8+ T cells from PBMCs, taken from culture after CMV antigen stimulation. Every receptor here comes from a human donor in good health (CMV status not recorded). Some clones in this sample may be carry-over from other donors' samples.

This clonotype was found many times. DNA for the CDR3: TGTGCCAGCAGTTCCCCCGACAGATTGACTGAAGCTTTCTTT. Translating gives CASSSPDRLTEAFF. The J gene is TRBJ1-1, the V gene TRBV27, with a weak D call TRBD1 (5 bases). V gave up 4 bases and J gave up 5 bases, with 14 bases separating them. This CDR3 has 14 residues. Germline CDR1 MNHEY, CDR2 SMNVEV (reference sequence).

V usage is TRBV7-6 and J usage is TRBJ1-6; the D is unclear. In germline, CDR1 is SGHVS, CDR2 FNYEAQ. CDR3 length equals 14 residues. V was pared by 5 bases and J by 8 bases, with 13 bases between. CDR3 in DNA: TGTGCCAGCAGCGCCCGGGGTTCCCATTCACCCCTCCACTTT. As protein: CASSARGSHSPLHF.

J is TRBJ1-2 and V is TRBV6-6; TRBD1 aligns across 7 bases. The CDR3 runs 18 residues. Per germline, CDR1 MNHNY and CDR2 SVGAGI (reference sequence). Trimming cost V 2 bases and J 5 bases; bases outside gene matches: 17. The CDR3 reads CASSYVGDRILGGYGYTF. Here the CDR3 DNA reads TGTGCCAGCAGTTACGTTGGGGACAGAATTCTAGGGGGTTATGGCTACACCTTC.

This clonotype was picked up a small number of times. The CDR3 reads CASSPWRGQDSGANVLTF. Here the CDR3 DNA reads TGTGCCAGCAGCCCATGGAGGGGCCAAGACTCTGGGGCCAACGTCCTGACTTTC. The rearrangement links TRBV7-2 to TRBJ2-6; D may be TRBD2 (6 bases). Germline lookup yields CDR1 SGHTA and CDR2 FQGNSA. V was pared by 5 bases and J by 0 bases, with 17 bases between. The CDR3 contains 18 residues.

Comments on this clonotype: A junction boundary mismatches the germline segment, possibly from a read error. The J gene is TRBJ2-1, the V gene TRBV4-1, with 10 bases matching TRBD2. Germline V gives CDR1 MGHRA, CDR2 YSYEKL. The CDR3 sequence is 15 residues long. The CDR3 is CASTLSGGAHNGQFF. CDR3 in DNA: TGCGCCAGCACCTTAAGCGGGGGGGCCCACAATGGGCAGTTCTTC.

The chain combines TRBV7-9 with TRBJ1-2; D might be TRBD1 (5 bases). V was cut by 8 bases and J by 4 bases, with 11 bases left in between. Germline values: CDR1 SEHNR, CDR2 FQNEAQ (reference sequence). CDR3 length: 12 residues. In DNA form, the CDR3 reads TGTGCCAGCTTTACAGGAGGCTATGGCTACACCTTC. Protein product: CASFTGGYGYTF.

This chain joins TRBV10-3 and TRBJ2-5; D unclear. Germline V CDR1 and CDR2: ENHRY, SYGVKD. The CDR3 extends over 13 amino acids. V lost 2 bases to trimming and J lost 4 bases, with 8 bases between them. The CDR3 loop reads CAISETPGETQYF. The CDR3 DNA sequence: TGTGCCATCAGTGAGACCCCTGGAGAGACCCAGTACTTC.

The CDR3 DNA reads as TGTGCCAGCAGTATCGCGTCGAACACTGAAGCTTTCTTT. This codes for CASSIASNTEAFF. This sequence joins TRBV6-1 and TRBJ1-1, with D hard to call. The CDR3 length is 13 residues. CDR1 MNHNS and CDR2 SASEGT come from the germline V gene. V was cut by 5 bases and J by 1 base, with 8 bases left in between.

This clonotype was counted a few times. The chain combines TRBV7-9 with TRBJ2-7; D is possibly TRBD1 (6 bases). Germline loops: CDR1 SEHNR, CDR2 FQNEAQ (reference sequence). The germline V and J ends were trimmed by 5 bases and 5 bases, with 19 bases remaining between them. The CDR3 consists of 15 residues. Here the CDR3 DNA reads TGTGCCAGCAGCACTCGGGACCGGGACAAAAACGAGCAGTACTTC. It translates to CASSTRDRDKNEQYF.

A few counts support this clonotype. The chain uses TRBV6-5 and TRBJ1-2, with a possible D match to TRBD1 (5 bases). V was pared by 2 bases and J by 4 bases, with 8 bases between. The CDR3 has 13 amino acids. Germline assignment: CDR1 MNHEY and CDR2 SVGAGI. This chain's CDR3 is CASSYGTIYGYTF. The CDR3 DNA is TGTGCCAGCAGTTACGGGACCATCTATGGCTACACCTTC.

V and J are TRBV6-5 and TRBJ1-1, with D unclear. This CDR3 is 16 amino acids long. The germline CDR1 and CDR2 sequences are MNHEY and SVGAGI. Trimming took 4 bases from V and 2 from J, leaving 17 bases between them. Written as DNA, the CDR3 is TGTGCCAGCAGTTTCTGGACGGGCCCCACTAACACTGAAGCTTTCTTT. The encoded protein is CASSFWTGPTNTEAFF.

The rearrangement links TRBV6-1 to TRBJ1-1; D is unresolved. This CDR3 region has 15 residues. V lost 3 bases and J 3 bases, leaving 14 bases between the germline ends. CDR1 and CDR2 from the germline V gene are MNHNS and SASEGT. The CDR3 DNA is TGTGCCAGCAGTGATACACCCCCCGGCGACACTGAAGCTTTCTTT. This gives the protein CASSDTPPGDTEAFF.

This chain connects TRBV7-6 to TRBJ2-6, with D possibly TRBD2 on 6 matching bases. Trimming pared 5 bases from V and 0 bases from J, leaving 11 bases between. Germline loops: CDR1 SGHVS, CDR2 FNYEAQ. CDR3 length: 16 residues. The CDR3 spells CASSPAGFSGANVLTF. DNA of the CDR3: TGTGCCAGCAGCCCAGCGGGTTTCTCTGGGGCCAACGTCCTGACTTTC.

The V call is TRBV6-5, the J call TRBJ2-3; 7 positions match TRBD2. The V gene's germline CDR1 is MNHEY and CDR2 SVGAGI. Trimming removed 4 bases from V and 5 bases from J; junction bases left unmatched: 12. The CDR3 loop spans 16 amino acids. CDR3 sequence reads: CASSSGNSGAGDTQYF. CDR3 bases: TGTGCCAGCAGTTCAGGGAACAGCGGGGCGGGAGATACGCAGTATTTT.

The gene calls are TRBV11-3 and TRBJ2-5, with TRBD2 matching 7 bases. Trimming took 4 bases from V and 2 from J; bases not matched to a gene: 7. Germline V gene data show CDR1 as SGHNT and CDR2 as YENEEA. This CDR3 is built from 15 residues. The CDR3 bases are TGTGCCAGCAGCTCGTGGGACGGGGGGCAAGAGACCCAGTACTTC. This gives the protein CASSSWDGGQETQYF.

The V gene is TRBV2, the J gene TRBJ2-3, with a possible D match to TRBD2 (6 bases). Germline V CDR1 and CDR2: SNHLY, FYNNEI. Deletions cut 8 bases from V and 3 bases from J, with 15 bases between. This CDR3 has 14 residues. The CDR3 loop reads CASHEAGRTDTQYF. DNA of the CDR3: TGTGCCAGCCACGAGGCGGGAAGGACAGATACGCAGTATTTT.

The rearrangement uses TRBV12-3 or TRBV12-4 and TRBJ2-2, with 7 positions matching TRBD1. After removal of 6 bases from V and 2 bases from J, the junction contained 6 bases not matched to a gene. The CDR3 totals 15 residues. This chain's CDR3 is CASRGDRLNTGELFF. The CDR3 DNA reads TGTGCCAGCAGGGGGGACAGATTAAACACCGGGGAGCTGTTTTTT.

This clonotype was seen repeatedly, ten times or more. This rearrangement joins TRBV19 to TRBJ1-1; possible D gene TRBD1, 6 bases. The V gene lost 5 bases and the J gene lost 2 bases, with 12 bases spanning the gap. In germline, CDR1 is LNHDA, CDR2 SQIVND (reference sequence). The CDR3 totals 14 residues. This CDR3 is CASSYLRGNTEAFF. The CDR3 DNA is TGTGCCAGTAGTTACCTCAGGGGAAACACTGAAGCTTTCTTT.